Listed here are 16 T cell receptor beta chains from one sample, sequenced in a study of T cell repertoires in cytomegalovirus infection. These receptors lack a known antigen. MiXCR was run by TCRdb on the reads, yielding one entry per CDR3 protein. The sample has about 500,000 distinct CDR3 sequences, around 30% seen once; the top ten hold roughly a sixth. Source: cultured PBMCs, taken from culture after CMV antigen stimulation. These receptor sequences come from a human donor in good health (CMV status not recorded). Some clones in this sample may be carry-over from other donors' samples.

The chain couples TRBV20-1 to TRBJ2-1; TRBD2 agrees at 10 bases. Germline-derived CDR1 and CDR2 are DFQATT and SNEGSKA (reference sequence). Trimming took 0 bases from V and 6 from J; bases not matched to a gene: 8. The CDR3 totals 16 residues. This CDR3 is CSARDLQLAGVNEQFF. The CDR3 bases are TGCAGTGCTAGAGATTTGCAGCTAGCGGGAGTCAATGAGCAGTTCTTC.

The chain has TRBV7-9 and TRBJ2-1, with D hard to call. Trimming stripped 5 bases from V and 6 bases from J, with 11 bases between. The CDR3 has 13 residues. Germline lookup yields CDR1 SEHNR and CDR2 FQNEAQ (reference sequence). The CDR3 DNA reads TGTGCCAGCAGCATTCGACTGCTCAATGAGCAGTTCTTC. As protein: CASSIRLLNEQFF.

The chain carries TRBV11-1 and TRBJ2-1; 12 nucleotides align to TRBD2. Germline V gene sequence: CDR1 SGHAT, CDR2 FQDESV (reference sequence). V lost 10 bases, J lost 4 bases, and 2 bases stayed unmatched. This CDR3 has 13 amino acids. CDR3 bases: TGTGCCACTACTAGCGGGGGGTACAATGAGCAGTTCTTC. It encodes CATTSGGYNEQFF.

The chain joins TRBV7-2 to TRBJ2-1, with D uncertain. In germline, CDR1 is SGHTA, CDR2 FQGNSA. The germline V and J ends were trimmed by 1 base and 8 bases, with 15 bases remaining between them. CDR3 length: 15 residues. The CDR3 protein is CASSLVAAALDEQFF. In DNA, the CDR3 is TGTGCCAGCAGCTTAGTGGCTGCTGCTCTGGATGAGCAGTTCTTC.

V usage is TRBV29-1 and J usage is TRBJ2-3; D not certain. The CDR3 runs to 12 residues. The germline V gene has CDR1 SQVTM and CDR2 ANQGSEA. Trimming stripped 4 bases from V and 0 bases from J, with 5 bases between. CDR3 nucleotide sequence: TGCAGCGTTGGCTGGAGCACAGATACGCAGTATTTT. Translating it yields CSVGWSTDTQYF.

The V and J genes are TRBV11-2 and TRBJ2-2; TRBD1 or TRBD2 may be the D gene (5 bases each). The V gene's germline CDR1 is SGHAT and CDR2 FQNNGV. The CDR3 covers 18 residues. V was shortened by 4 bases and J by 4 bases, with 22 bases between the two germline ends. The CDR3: CASSSLHGTVDITGELFF. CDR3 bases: TGTGCCAGCAGCTCATTACATGGGACGGTCGATATCACCGGGGAGCTGTTTTTT.

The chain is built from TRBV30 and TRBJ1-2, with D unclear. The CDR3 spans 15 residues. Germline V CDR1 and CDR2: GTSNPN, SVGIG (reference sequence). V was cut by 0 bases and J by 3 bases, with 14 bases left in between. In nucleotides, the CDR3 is TGTGCCTGGAGTGTACGTATTAGGTGGGACTATGGCTACACCTTC. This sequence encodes CAWSVRIRWDYGYTF.

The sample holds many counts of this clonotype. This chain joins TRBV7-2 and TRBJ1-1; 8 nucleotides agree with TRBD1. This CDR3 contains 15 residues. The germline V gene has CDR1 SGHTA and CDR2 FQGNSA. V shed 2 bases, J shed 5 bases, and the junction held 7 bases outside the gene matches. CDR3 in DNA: TGTGCCAGCAGCTTAATTCAGGGGGCAGGGACTGAAGCTTTCTTT. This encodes CASSLIQGAGTEAFF.

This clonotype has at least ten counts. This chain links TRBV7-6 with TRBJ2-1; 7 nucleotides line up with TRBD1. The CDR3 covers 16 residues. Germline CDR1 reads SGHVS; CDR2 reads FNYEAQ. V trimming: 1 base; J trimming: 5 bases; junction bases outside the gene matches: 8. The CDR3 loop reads CASSLDPSGTDNEQFF. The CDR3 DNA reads TGTGCCAGCAGCTTAGATCCATCCGGGACAGACAATGAGCAGTTCTTC.

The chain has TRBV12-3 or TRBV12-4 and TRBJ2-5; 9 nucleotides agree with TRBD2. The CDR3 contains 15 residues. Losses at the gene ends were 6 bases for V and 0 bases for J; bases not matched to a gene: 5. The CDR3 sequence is CASRPQREDQETQYF. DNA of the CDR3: TGTGCCAGCAGACCCCAGCGGGAGGACCAAGAGACCCAGTACTTC.

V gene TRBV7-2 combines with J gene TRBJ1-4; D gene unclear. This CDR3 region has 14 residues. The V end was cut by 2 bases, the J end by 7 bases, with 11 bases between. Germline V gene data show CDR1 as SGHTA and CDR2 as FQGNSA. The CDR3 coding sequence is TGTGCCAGCAGCTTACAGGAGGCGAGTGAAAAACTGTTTTTT. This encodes CASSLQEASEKLFF.

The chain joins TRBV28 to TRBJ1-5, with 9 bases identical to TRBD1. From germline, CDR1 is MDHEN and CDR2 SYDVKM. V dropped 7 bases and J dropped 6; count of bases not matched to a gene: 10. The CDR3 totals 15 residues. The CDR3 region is CASIVQGATGQPQHF. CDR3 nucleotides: TGTGCCAGCATCGTACAGGGGGCAACGGGTCAGCCCCAGCATTTT.

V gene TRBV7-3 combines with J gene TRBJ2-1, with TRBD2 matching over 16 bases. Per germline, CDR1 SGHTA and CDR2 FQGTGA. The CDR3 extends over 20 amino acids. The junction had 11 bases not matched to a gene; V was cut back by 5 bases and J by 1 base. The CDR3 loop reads CASSPAPGLAGGFSYNEQFF. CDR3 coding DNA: TGTGCCAGCAGCCCCGCCCCGGGACTAGCGGGAGGGTTTTCCTACAATGAGCAGTTCTTC.

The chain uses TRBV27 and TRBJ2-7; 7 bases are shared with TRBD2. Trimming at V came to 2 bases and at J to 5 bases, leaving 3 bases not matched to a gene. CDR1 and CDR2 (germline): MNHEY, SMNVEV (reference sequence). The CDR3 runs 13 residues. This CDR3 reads CASSLGLVDEQYF. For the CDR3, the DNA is TGTGCCAGCAGTTTAGGACTAGTTGACGAGCAGTACTTC.

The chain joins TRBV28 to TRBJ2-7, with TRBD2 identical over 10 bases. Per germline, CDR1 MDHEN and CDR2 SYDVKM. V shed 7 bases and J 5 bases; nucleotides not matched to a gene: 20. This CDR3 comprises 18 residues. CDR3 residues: CASKLGLAGVRISNEQYF. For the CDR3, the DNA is TGTGCCAGCAAGTTAGGGCTAGCGGGAGTTCGTATTTCCAACGAGCAGTACTTC.

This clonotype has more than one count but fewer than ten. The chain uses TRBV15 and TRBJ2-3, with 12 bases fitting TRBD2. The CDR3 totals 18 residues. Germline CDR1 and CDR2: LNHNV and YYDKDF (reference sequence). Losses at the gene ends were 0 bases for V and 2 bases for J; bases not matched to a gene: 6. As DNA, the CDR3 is TGTGCCACCAGCAGAGAGACTAGCGGGAGTCCTCCCACAGATACGCAGTATTTT. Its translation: CATSRETSGSPPTDTQYF.